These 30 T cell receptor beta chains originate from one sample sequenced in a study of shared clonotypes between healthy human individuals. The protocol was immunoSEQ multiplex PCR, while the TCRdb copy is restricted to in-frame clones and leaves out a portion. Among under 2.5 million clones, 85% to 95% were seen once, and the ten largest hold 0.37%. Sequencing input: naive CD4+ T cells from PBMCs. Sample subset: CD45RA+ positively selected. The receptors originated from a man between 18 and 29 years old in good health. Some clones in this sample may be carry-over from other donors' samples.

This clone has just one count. CDR3 region: CASSLLAPYNEQFF. CDR3 in DNA: TGTGCCAGCAGCTTGTTAGCGCCTTACAATGAGCAGTTCTTC. The genes are TRBV7-2 and TRBJ2-1; perhaps TRBD2 as D (5 bases). Germline CDR1 SGHTA, CDR2 FQGNSA. The V and J ends lost 3 bases and 4 bases respectively, with 10 bases between them. CDR3 length: 14 residues.

CDR3 nucleotides: TGTGCCAGCAGCTTATTAGCTCCCGAGCAGTACTTC. Protein: CASSLLAPEQYF. The chain links TRBV11-2 to TRBJ2-7; unclear D gene. From germline, CDR1 is SGHAT and CDR2 FQNNGV. The germline V and J ends were trimmed by 2 bases and 6 bases, with 8 bases remaining between them. CDR3 length equals 12 residues.

The CDR3 protein is CASSLRGQGLFYNEQFF. For the CDR3, the DNA is TGTGCCAGCAGCTTAAGAGGGCAGGGACTGTTTTACAATGAGCAGTTCTTC. The V and J genes are TRBV7-3 and TRBJ2-1; perhaps TRBD2 as D (6 bases). Per the germline V gene, CDR1 is SGHTA and CDR2 is FQGTGA. CDR3 length: 17 residues. With 1 base removed from V and 4 bases from J, the gap between germline ends came to 17 bases.

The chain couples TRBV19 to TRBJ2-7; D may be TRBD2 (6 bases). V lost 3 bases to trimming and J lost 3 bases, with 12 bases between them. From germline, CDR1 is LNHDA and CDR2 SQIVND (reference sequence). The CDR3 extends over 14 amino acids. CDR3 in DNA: TGTGCCAGTAGTATCAGGCTAGCGTACTACGAGCAGTACTTC. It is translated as CASSIRLAYYEQYF.

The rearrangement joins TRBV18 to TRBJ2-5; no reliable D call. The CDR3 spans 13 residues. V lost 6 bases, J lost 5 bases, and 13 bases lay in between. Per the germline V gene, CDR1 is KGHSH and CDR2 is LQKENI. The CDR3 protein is CASSRDASETQYF. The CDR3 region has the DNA TGTGCCAGCTCGCGAGACGCCTCGGAGACCCAGTACTTC. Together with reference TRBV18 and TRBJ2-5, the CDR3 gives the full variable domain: NAGVMQNPRHLVRRRGQEARLRCSPMKGHSHVYWYRQLPEEGLKFMVYLQKENIIDESGMPKERFSAEFPKEGPSILRIQQVVRGDSAAYFCASSRDASETQYFGPGTRLLVL.

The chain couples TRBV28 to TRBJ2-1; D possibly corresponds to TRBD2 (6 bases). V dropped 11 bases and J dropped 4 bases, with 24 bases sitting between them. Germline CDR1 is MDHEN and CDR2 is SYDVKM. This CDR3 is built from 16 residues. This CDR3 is CAAPADGSSAYNEQFF. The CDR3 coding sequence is TGTGCCGCTCCCGCCGATGGATCTAGCGCTTACAATGAGCAGTTCTTC.

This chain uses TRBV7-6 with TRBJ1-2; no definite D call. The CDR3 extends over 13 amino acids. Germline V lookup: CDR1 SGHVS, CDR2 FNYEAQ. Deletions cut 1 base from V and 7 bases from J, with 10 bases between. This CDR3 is CASSLDRVTGYTF. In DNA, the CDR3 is TGTGCCAGCAGCTTAGATAGGGTTACTGGCTACACCTTC.

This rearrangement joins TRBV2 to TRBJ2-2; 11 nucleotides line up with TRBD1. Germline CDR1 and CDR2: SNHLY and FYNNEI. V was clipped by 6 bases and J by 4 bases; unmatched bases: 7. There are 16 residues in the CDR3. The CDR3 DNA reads TGTGCCAGCAGCGAGAGGACAGGGGGCTCCACCGGGGAGCTGTTTTTT. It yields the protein CASSERTGGSTGELFF.

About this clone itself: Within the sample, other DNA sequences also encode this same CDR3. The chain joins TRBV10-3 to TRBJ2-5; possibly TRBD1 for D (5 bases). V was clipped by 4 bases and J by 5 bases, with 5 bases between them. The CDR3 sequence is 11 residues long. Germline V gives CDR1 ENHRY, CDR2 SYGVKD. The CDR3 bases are TGTGCCATCAGTGCAGGGGAGACCCAGTACTTC. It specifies CAISAGETQYF.

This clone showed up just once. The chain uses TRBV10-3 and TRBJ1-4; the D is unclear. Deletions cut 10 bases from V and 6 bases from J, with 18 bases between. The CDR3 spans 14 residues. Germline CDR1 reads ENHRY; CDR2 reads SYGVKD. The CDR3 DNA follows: TGTGCCACGCGAGGCGCCAGTCTCTATGAAAAACTGTTTTTT. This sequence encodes CATRGASLYEKLFF.

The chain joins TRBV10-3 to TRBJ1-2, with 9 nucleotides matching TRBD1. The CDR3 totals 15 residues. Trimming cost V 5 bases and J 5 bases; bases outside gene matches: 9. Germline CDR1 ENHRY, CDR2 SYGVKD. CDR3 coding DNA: TGTGCCATCAGTCCCGGACAGGGGTTTTTGTATGGCTACACCTTC. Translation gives CAISPGQGFLYGYTF.

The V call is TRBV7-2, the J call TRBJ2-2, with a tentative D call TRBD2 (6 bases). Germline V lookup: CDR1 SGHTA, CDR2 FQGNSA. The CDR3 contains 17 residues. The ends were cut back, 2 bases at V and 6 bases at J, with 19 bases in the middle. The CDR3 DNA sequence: TGTGCCAGCAGCTTATTCCATTCGGGACTGCGGGCCGGGGAGCTGTTTTTT. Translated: CASSLFHSGLRAGELFF.

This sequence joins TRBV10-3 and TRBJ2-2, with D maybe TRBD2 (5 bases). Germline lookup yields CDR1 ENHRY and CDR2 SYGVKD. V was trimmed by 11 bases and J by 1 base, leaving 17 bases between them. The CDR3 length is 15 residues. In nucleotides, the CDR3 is TGTGCCTCCGGGGTGAACAGAGTGAACACCGGGGAGCTGTTTTTT. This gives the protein CASGVNRVNTGELFF.

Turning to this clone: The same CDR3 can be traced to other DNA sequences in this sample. The CDR3 loop is CASSPTSGSPDTQYF. DNA of the CDR3: TGTGCCAGCTCACCAACTAGCGGGAGCCCAGATACGCAGTATTTT. The chain combines TRBV18 with TRBJ2-3, with 11 positions matching TRBD2. Germline-derived CDR1 and CDR2 are KGHSH and LQKENI. V was pared by 2 bases and J by 4 bases, with 2 bases of the junction left unmatched. This CDR3 spans 15 amino acids.

The CDR3 sequence is CASSDQGARYEQYF. Here the CDR3 DNA reads TGTGCCAGCTCAGACCAGGGGGCGCGCTACGAGCAGTACTTC. V and J are TRBV18 and TRBJ2-7; 8 bases map to TRBD1. The CDR3 runs to 14 residues. Germline CDR1 KGHSH, CDR2 LQKENI. J gave up 3 bases and V 5 bases, and 6 bases lay outside the gene matches.

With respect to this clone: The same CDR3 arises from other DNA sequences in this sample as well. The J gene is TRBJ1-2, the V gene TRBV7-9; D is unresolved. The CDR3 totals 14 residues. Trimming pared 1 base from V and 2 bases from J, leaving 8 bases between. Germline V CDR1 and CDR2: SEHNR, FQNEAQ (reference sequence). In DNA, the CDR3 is TGTGCCAGCAGCTTAGGGGGAGAGAACTATGGCTACACCTTC. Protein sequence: CASSLGGENYGYTF.

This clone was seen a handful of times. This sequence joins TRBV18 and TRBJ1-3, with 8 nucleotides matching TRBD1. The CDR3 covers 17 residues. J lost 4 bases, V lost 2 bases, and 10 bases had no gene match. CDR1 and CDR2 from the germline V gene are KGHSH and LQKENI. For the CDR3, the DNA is TGTGCCAGCTCACCATACGCAGGGGGCGGCTCAGGAAACACCATATATTTT. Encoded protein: CASSPYAGGGSGNTIYF.

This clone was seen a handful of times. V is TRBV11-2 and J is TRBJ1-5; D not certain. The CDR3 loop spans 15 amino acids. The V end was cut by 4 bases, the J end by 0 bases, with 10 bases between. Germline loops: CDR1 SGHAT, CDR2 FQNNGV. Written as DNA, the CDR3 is TGTGCCAGCAGCTCCCCTCCAGATAGCAATCAGCCCCAGCATTTT. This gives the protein CASSSPPDSNQPQHF.

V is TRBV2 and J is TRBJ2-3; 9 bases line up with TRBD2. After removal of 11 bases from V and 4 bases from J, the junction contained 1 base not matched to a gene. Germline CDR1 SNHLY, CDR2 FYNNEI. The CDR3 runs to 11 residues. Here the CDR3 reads CACGRADTQYF. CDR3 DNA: TGTGCCTGCGGGAGGGCAGATACGCAGTATTTT.

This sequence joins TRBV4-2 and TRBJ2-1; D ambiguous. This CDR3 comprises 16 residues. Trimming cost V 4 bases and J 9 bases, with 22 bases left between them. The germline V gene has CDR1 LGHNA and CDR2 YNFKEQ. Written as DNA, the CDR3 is TGTGCCAGCAGCCCATCTCGGGCCCCCTCAGCATCTGAGCAGTTCTTC. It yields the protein CASSPSRAPSASEQFF.

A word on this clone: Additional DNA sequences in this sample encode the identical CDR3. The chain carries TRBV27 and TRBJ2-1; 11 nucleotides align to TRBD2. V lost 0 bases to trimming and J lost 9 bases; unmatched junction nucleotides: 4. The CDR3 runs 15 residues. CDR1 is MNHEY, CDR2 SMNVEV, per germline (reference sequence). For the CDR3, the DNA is TGTGCCAGCAGTTTATCTCTAGCGGGAGGCAGTGAGCAGTTCTTC. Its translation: CASSLSLAGGSEQFF.

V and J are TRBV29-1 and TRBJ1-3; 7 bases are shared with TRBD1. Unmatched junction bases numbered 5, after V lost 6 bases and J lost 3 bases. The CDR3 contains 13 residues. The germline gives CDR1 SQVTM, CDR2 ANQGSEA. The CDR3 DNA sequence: TGCAGCGTAGCACAGGGGATTGGAAACACCATATATTTT. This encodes CSVAQGIGNTIYF.

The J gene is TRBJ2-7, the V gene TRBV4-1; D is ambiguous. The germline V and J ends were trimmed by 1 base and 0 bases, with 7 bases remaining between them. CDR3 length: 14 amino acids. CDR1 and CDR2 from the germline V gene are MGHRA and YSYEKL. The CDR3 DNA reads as TGCGCCAGCAGCCAAGCCCCGAGCTCCTACGAGCAGTACTTC. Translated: CASSQAPSSYEQYF.

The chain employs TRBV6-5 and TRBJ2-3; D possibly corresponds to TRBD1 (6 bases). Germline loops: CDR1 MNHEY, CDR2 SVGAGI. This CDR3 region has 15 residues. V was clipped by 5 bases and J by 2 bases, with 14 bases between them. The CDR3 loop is CASSIQGLTTDTQYF. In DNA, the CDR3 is TGTGCCAGCAGTATACAGGGTCTCACCACAGATACGCAGTATTTT.

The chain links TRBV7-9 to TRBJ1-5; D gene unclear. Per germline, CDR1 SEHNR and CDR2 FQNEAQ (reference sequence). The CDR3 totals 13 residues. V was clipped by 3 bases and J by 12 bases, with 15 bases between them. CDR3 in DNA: TGTGCCAGCAGCTTTAGTGCGGAATCCTACCAGCATTTT. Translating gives CASSFSAESYQHF.

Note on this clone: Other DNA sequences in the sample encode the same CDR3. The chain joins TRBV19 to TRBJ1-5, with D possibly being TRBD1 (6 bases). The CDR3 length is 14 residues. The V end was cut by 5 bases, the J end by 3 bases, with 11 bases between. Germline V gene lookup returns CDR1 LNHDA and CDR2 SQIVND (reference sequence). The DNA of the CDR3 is TGTGCCAGTAGTTCAGACAGGAACAATCAGCCCCAGCATTTT. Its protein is CASSSDRNNQPQHF.

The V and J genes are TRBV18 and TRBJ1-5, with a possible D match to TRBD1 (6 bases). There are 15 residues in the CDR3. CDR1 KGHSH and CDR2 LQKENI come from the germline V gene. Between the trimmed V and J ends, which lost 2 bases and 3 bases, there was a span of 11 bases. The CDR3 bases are TGTGCCAGCTCACCATGGACAGACCTCAATCAGCCCCAGCATTTT. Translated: CASSPWTDLNQPQHF.

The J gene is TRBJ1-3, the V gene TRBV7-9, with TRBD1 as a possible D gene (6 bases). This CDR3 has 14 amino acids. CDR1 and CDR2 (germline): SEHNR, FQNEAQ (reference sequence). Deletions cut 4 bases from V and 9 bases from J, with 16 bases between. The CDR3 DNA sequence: TGTGCCAGCAGCTCTGGGGGCTCGGAGGGCACCATATATTTT. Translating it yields CASSSGGSEGTIYF.

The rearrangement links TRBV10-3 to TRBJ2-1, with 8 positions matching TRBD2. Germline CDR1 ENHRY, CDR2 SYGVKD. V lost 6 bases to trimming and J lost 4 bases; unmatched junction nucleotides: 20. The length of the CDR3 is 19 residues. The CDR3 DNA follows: TGTGCCATCAGCTCGGGAGGGCAGGGCGAAATAGGTCTGTACAATGAGCAGTTCTTC. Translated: CAISSGGQGEIGLYNEQFF.

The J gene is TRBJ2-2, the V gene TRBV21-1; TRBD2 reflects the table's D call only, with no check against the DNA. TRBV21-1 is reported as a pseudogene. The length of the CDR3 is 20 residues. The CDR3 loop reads CASSRTSHLPSGSLTGELFF. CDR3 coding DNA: TGTGCCAGCAGCAGAACGAGTCACCTTCCTAGCGGGAGTTTAACCGGGGAGCTGTTTTTT.